This T cell receptor beta chain came from a study of PD-1 blockade in classical Hodgkin lymphoma. The CDR3 loop spans 16 amino acids. Deletions cut 6 bases from V and 3 bases from J, with 23 bases between. Germline V gene data show CDR1 as SQVTM and CDR2 as ANQGSEA. Concerning this clone: Its antigen is currently unknown.

Autologous stem cell transplantation was followed by relapse in every patient, and brentuximab vedotin exposure varied. Profiled with immunoSEQ multiplex PCR; TCRdb holds only in-frame clones, not every one. The sample holds roughly 26,000 clones; over 75% are singletons and the top ten take 2.5%. Study-wide points: Reported baseline diversity: healthy donors highest, relapsed/refractory patients lowest. Complete responders had baseline diversity similar to newly diagnosed patients.

Sequences were derived from peripheral blood mononuclear cells (PBMCs), sampled at baseline. The origin of this receptor is a human donor with classical Hodgkin lymphoma. This chain connects TRBV29-1 to TRBJ1-1, with a tentative D call TRBD1 (6 bases). The CDR3 sequence is CSVRTAWGTRDTEAFF. The CDR3 DNA reads as TGCAGCGTCCGGACAGCCTGGGGGACTCGAGACACTGAAGCTTTCTTT.